A single T cell receptor (beta chain) is shown here with its context. The antigen is not known. These data are taken from a study of cytomegalovirus exposure and HLA in healthy donors. Overall study findings and caveats: In a later analysis, TCR association rates varied by HLA locus: DRB1 most, HLA-C fewest. Later analysis associated a missense DCLRE1C variant with TCR beta V- and J-gene trimming. Listed as cytomegalovirus-associated were 150 or so TCR beta chains.

V was shortened by 11 bases and J by 1 base, with 11 bases between the two germline ends. CDR1 MNHEY and CDR2 SVGAGI come from the germline V gene. The length of the CDR3 is 12 residues. PCR involved 60 Vbeta and 13 Jbeta primers. Measured with immunoSEQ multiplex PCR; TCRdb has only the in-frame clones, and not every one. The sample holds about 160,000 clones; 80% to 90% are singletons and the top ten take about 0.76%. The material sequenced was PBMCs. This clonotype was sampled from a woman between 18 and 29 years old in good health and CMV-seronegative. V gene TRBV6-5 combines with J gene TRBJ2-5, with D uncertain. The CDR3 coding sequence is TGTGCCGCCGGAGCCCTCCAAGAGACCCAGTACTTC. It is translated as CAAGALQETQYF.